This TCR beta chain appears in the sequencing data of a study of cytomegalovirus exposure and HLA in healthy donors. Points from the study as a whole: Later genetic work tied a missense DCLRE1C variant to beta-chain V and J trimming. Presence/absence analyses treated sequencing depth as roughly uniform across donors. As confirmed in vitro, a few CMV-associated chains were specific for CMV antigens.

Comment on this clone: The antigen is undetermined.

The CDR3 consists of 14 residues. Trimming pared 0 bases from V and 4 bases from J, leaving 7 bases between. Germline V CDR1 and CDR2: LNHNV, YYDKDF (reference sequence). A multiplex PCR was run with 60 Vbeta primers and 13 Jbeta primers. The method was immunoSEQ multiplex PCR; TCRdb's version includes in-frame clones alone and lacks a portion of them. The top ten clones hold about 2.5% of a sample with roughly 200,000 clones, approximately 85% of them seen once. The source material was PBMCs. This clonotype originated in a woman between 50 and 59 years old in good health and CMV-seronegative. The chain carries TRBV15 and TRBJ1-3; D is unclear. The DNA for the CDR3 is TGTGCCACCAGCAGAGATGCGACAGGAAACACCATATATTTT. Its translation is CATSRDATGNTIYF.